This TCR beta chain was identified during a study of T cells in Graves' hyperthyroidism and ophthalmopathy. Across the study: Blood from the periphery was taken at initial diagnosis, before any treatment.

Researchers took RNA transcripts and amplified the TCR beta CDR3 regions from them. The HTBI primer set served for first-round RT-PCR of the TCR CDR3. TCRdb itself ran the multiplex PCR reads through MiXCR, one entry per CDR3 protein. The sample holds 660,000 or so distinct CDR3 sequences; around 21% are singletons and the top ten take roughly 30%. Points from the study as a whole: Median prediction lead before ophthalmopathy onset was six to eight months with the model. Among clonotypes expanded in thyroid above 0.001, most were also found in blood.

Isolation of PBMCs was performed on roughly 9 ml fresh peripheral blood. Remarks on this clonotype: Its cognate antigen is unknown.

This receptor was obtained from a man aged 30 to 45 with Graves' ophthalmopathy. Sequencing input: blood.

Here the CDR3 reads CASCQARNTGELFF. For the CDR3, the DNA is TGTGCCAGCTGTCAAGCAAGAAACACCGGGGAGCTGTTTTTT. The chain couples TRBV2 to TRBJ2-2; no clear D. Germline CDR1 is SNHLY and CDR2 is FYNNEI. V was shortened by 8 bases and J by 2 bases, with 12 bases between the two germline ends. The CDR3 sequence is 14 residues long.